Detailed here is one T cell receptor (beta chain). Antigen specificity is unknown. Profiling relied on immunoSEQ multiplex PCR, and the TCRdb table lists in-frame clones only, not all of them. The sample has some 68,000 clones, approximately 80% seen once; the top ten hold more than 9%. Expansion with viral peptide pools was applied to antigen-specific CD4+ T cells by the ViraFEST assay prior to sequencing. CD4+ T cell isolation took place after approximately 11 days of culture. Previously uninfected by SARS-CoV-2, the vaccine recipients also showed negative nucleocapsid antibodies. A density of more than 1.5 million PBMC per well was used; these cells were cultured with roughly 10 IU/ml IL-2 and about 10 ug/ml peptides. The sample is drawn from a study of vaccination effects on CD4 cells after COVID-19. Study-wide findings and caveats: Healthy vaccinees' vaccine-induced clones included only 1 of 255 cross-reacting with common cold coronaviruses.

This CDR3 has 12 amino acids. From germline, CDR1 is SQVTM and CDR2 ANQGSEA. The V end was cut by 5 bases, the J end by 2 bases, with 9 bases between. This TCR was recovered from a human donor who received a COVID-19 vaccine. The specimen comprised CD4+ T cells from PBMCs cultured with SARS-CoV-2 spike peptides, sampled before COVID-19 vaccination. The chain links TRBV29-1 to TRBJ1-1, with D perhaps matching TRBD1 (6 bases). The CDR3 loop reads CSVTTGNTEAFF. DNA of the CDR3: TGCAGCGTTACGACAGGAAACACTGAAGCTTTCTTT.